This TCR beta chain was found in a study of tumor and adjacent non-tumor tissue in lung cancer. As concerns this clonotype: The junction does not match germline at one end; this may be a read error.

The template was RNA from unsorted bulk tissue. This non-tumor lung sample came from over 3 cm beyond the tumor edge. TCRbeta libraries were built with three rounds of nested PCR, modified from ARM-PCR. TCRdb used MiXCR to reprocess the multiplex PCR reads, holding one entry per CDR3 protein. The sample shows over 100,000 distinct CDR3 sequences, roughly two thirds of them seen only once. CDR1 and CDR2 from the germline V gene are LGHNT and FRNRAP. This CDR3 contains 14 residues. This sequence originates from a man between 60 and 75 years old with non-small cell lung cancer. The sample consisted of distant non-tumor lung tissue. V gene TRBV12-5 combines with J gene TRBJ2-3; the D is unclear. CDR3 sequence (DNA): TGTGCTAGTGCTTTCCGGACGTCCACATATACGCAGTATTTT. It yields the protein CASAFRTSTYTQYF.